The clone carrying this T cell receptor (beta chain) has a handful of counts. The target antigen is unknown. From the germline J gene comes the end of the CDR3, since the read stops 3 residues before it. The sample comes from a study of T cell clonality in common variable immunodeficiency. Sequenced by immunoSEQ multiplex PCR; TCRdb stores in-frame clones only, minus some. Recorded here are 16,000 or so clones, none singletons. General observations from the study: T cell subpopulation sequencing would be needed to explain CVID clonality. Common variable immunodeficiency TCR beta sequences reportedly had fewer deletions and N-nucleotide insertions.

With 7 bases clipped from V and 2 bases from J, the junction kept 5 bases outside the gene matches. CDR1 and CDR2 (germline): SNHLY, FYNNEI. The CDR3 covers 15 residues. The TCR was taken from a human donor with common variable immunodeficiency. Source material: peripheral blood mononuclear cells. This chain joins TRBV2 and TRBJ2-5; the match to TRBD2 covers 12 bases. The CDR3 sequence: CASKRTSGDQETQYF. The DNA read from the CDR3 is TGTGCCAGCAAACGGACTAGCGGGGATCAAGAGACC.